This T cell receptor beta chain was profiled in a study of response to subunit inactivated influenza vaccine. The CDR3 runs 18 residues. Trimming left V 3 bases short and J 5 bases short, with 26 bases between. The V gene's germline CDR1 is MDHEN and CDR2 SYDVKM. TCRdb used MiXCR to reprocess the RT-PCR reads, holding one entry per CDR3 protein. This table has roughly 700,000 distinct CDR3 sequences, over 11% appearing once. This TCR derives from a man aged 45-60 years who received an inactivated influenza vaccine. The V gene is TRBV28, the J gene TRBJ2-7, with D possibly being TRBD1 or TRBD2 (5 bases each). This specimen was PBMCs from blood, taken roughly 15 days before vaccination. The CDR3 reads CASSFVLGALATTDEQYF. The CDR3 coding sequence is TGTGCCAGCAGTTTCGTGTTAGGGGCTCTAGCCACAACCGACGAGCAGTACTTC.